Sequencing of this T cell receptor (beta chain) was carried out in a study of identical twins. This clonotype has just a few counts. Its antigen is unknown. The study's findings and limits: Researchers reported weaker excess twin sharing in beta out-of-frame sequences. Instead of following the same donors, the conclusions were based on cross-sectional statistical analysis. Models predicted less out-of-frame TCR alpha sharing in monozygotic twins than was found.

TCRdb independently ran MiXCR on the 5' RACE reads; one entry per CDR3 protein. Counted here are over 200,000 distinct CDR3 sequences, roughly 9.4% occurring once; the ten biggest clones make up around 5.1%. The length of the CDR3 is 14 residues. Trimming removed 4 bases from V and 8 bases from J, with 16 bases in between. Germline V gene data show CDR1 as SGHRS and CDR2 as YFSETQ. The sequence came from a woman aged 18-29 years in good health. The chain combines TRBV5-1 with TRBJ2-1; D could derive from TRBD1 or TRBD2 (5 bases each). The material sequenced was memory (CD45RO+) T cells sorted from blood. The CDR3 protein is CASSLRDPRDEQFF. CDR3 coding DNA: TGCGCCAGCAGCCTCCGGGACCCCCGGGATGAGCAGTTCTTC. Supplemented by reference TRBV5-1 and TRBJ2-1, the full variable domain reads KAGVTQTPRYLIKTRGQQVTLSCSPISGHRSVSWYQQTPGQGLQFLFEYFSETQRNKGNFPGRFSGRQFSNSRSEMNVSTLELGDSALYLCASSLRDPRDEQFFGPGTRLTVL.